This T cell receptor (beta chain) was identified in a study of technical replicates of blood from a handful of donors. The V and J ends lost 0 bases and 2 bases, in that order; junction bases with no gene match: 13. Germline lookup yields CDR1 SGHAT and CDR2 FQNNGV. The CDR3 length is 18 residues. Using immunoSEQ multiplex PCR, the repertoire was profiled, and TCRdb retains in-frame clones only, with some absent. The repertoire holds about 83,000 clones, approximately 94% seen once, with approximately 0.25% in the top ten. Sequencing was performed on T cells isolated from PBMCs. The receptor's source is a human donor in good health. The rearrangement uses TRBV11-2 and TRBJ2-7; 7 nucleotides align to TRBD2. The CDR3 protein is CASSLDRSREERTYEQYF. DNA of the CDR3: TGTGCCAGCAGCTTAGATCGGTCCCGGGAGGAGCGTACCTACGAGCAGTACTTC.